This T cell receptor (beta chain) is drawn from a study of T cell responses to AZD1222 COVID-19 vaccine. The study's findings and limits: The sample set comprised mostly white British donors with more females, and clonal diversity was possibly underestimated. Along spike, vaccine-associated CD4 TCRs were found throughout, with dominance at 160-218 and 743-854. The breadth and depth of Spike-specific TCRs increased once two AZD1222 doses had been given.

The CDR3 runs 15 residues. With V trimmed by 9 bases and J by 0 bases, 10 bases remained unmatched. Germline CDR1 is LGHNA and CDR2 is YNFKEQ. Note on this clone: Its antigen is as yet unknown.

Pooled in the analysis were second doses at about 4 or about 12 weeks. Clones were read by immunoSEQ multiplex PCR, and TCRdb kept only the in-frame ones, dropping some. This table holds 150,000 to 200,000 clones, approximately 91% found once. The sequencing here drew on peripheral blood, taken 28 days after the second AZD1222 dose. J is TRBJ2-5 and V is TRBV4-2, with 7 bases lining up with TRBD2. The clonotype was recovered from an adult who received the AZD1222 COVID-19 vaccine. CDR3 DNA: TGTGCCAGTTCGATTCAGCGGGGTTACCAAGAGACCCAGTACTTC. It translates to CASSIQRGYQETQYF.